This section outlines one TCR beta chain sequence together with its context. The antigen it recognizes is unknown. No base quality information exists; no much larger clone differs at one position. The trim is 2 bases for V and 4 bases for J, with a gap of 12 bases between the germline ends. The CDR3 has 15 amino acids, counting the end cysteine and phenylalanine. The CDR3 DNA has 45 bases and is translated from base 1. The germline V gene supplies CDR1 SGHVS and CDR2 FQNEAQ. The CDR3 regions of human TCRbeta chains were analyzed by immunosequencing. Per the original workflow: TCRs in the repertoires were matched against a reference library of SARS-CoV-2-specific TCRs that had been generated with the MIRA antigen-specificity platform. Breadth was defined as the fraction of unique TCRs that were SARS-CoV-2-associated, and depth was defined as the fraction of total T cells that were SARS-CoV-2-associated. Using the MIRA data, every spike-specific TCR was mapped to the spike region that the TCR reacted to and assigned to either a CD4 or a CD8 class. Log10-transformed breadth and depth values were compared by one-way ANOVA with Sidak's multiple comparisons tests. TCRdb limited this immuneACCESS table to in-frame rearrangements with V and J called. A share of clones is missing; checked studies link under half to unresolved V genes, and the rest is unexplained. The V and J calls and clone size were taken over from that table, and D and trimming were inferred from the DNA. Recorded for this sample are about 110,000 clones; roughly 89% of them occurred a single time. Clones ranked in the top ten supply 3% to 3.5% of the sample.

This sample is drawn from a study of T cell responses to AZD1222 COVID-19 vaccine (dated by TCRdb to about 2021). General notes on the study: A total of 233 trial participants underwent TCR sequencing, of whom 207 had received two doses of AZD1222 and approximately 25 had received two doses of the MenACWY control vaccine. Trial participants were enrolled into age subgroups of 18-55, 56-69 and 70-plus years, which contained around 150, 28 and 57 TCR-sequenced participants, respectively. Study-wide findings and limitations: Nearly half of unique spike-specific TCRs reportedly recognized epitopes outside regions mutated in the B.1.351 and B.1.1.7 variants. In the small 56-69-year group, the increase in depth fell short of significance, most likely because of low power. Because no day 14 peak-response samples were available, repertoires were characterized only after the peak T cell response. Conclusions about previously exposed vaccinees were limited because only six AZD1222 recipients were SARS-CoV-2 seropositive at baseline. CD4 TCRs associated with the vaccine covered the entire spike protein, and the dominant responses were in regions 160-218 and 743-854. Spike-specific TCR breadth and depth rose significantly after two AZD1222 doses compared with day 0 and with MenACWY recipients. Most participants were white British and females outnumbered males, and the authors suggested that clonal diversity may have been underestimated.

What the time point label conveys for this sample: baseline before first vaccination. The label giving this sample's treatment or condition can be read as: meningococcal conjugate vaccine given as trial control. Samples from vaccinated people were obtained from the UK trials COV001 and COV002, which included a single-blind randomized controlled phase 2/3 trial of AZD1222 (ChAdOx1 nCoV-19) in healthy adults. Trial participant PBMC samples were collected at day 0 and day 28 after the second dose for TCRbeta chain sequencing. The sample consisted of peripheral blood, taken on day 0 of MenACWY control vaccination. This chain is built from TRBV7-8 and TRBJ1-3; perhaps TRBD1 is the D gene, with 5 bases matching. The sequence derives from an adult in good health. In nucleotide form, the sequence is TGTGCCAGCAGCTTAACCCCAGGGAGCGGAAACACCATATATTTT. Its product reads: CASSLTPGSGNTIYF.